This TCR beta chain was recovered during a study of blood T cells in healthy people across ages. Study-wide findings and caveats: Total diversity from one million sequenced T cells was likely underestimated. Naive CD4+ cells and diversity were both higher in long-lived donors than in aged donors.

With V trimmed by 6 bases and J by 0 bases, 12 bases remained unmatched. The CDR3 consists of 17 residues. Germline-derived CDR1 and CDR2 are DFQATT and SNEGSKA (reference sequence). About this clonotype: Antigen specificity is unknown.

Together with a sample-barcoded 5' primer, a J-beta primer mix was included in a second PCR lasting roughly 6 to 12 cycles. TCRdb re-derived calls from the 5' RACE reads in MiXCR, one entry per CDR3 protein. The sample has 800,000 to 900,000 distinct CDR3 sequences, roughly 60% seen once. The sample taken for sequencing was blood. The V and J genes are TRBV20-1 and TRBJ2-5, with TRBD2 matching 11 bases. The source of this sequence is a man under 40 in good health. The CDR3 loop reads CSAQALAGGAYQETQYF. DNA for the CDR3: TGCAGTGCACAGGCCCTAGCGGGGGGCGCGTACCAAGAGACCCAGTACTTC.